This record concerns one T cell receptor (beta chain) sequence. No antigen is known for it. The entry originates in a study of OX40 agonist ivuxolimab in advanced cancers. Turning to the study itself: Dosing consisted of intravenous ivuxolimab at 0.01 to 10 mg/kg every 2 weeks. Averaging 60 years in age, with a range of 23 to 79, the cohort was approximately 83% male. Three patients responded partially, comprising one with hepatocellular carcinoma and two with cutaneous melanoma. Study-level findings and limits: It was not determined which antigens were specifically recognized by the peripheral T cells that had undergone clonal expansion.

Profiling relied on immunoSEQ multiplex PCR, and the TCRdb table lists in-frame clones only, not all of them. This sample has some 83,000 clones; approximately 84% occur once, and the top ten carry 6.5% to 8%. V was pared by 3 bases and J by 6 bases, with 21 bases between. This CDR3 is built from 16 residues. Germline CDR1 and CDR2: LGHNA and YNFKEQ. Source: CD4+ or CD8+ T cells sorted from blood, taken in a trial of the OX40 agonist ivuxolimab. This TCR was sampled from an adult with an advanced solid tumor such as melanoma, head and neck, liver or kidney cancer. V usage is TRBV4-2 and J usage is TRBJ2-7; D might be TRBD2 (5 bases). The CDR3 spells CASSQESPGITPEQYF. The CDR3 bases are TGTGCCAGCAGCCAGGAGTCCCCCGGGATTACCCCCGAGCAGTACTTC.